The 15 T cell receptor beta chains below were found in one sample sequenced in a study of vaccination effects on CD4 cells after COVID-19 (dated 2022 in TCRdb). The receptor library was made with the immunoSEQ multiplex PCR assay. Not all clones reach the TCRdb copy of this immuneACCESS table, which keeps in-frame sequences only. Checked studies attribute under half of the gap to unresolved V genes and leave the rest unexplained. This sample has some 25,000 clones in its table, and about two thirds of those were observed once. The ten most abundant clones make up around an eighth of the sample. In the ViraFEST assay, PBMC were stimulated with viral peptide pools, and TCR sequencing was then used to find antigen-specific CD4+ T cell clonotypes based on their expansion. After about 10 days of culture, CD4+ T cells were isolated with the EasySep CD4+ T cell isolation kit. None of the healthy vaccine recipients had a prior SARS-CoV-2 infection, which was confirmed by nucleocapsid antibody tests that came back negative both before and after vaccination.

Their antigens are not known. The material sequenced was CD4+ T cells from PBMCs cultured with HCoV-OC43 spike peptides, taken before COVID-19 vaccination. The sample's cell subset or site label, in plain terms: HCoV-OC43 spike overlapping peptide pool stimulation. The receptors derive from a human donor who received a COVID-19 vaccine.

This clone came up once. This chain links TRBV11-3 with TRBJ2-2; weak D call: TRBD1 (5 bases). Looked up from germline, CDR1 is SGHNT and CDR2 is YENEEA. This CDR3 contains 17 residues. With 5 bases removed from V and 6 bases from J, the gap between germline ends came to 22 bases. The CDR3 spells CASSKNWGQLSAGELFF. Here the CDR3 DNA reads TGTGCCAGCAGCAAAAATTGGGGCCAATTGTCCGCCGGGGAGCTGTTTTTT. The whole variable domain, filled in from reference TRBV11-3 and TRBJ2-2, reads EAGVVQSPRYKIIEKKQPVAFWCNPISGHNTLYWYLQNLGQGPELLIRYENEEAVDDSQLPKDRFSAERLKGVDSTLKIQPAELGDSAVYLCASSKNWGQLSAGELFFGEGSRLTVL.

V is TRBV5-1 and J is TRBJ2-1, with a tentative D call TRBD1 (6 bases). Germline V gives CDR1 SGHRS, CDR2 YFSETQ. There are 15 residues in the CDR3. V shed 2 bases and J shed 7 bases, with 16 bases lying between them. The CDR3 sequence is CASSLPGHRSNEQFF. CDR3 coding DNA: TGCGCCAGCAGCTTACCGGGACACCGGTCGAATGAGCAGTTCTTC.

This chain joins TRBV24-1 and TRBJ1-1, with 9 bases aligning to TRBD1. Germline CDR1 is KGHDR and CDR2 is SFDVKD. The CDR3 length is 14 residues. Trimming removed 7 bases from V and 1 base from J; junction bases left unmatched: 3. CDR3 residues: CATRPGQGNTEAFF. In DNA, the CDR3 is TGTGCCACCAGGCCGGGACAGGGGAACACTGAAGCTTTCTTT.

V gene TRBV3-1 (or the pseudogene TRBV3-2) combines with J gene TRBJ1-4, with D perhaps TRBD1 (6 bases). Germline V gene lookup returns CDR1 LGHDT and CDR2 YNNKEL (reference sequence). The germline V and J ends were trimmed by 0 bases and 5 bases, with 10 bases remaining between them. This CDR3 is built from 15 residues. CDR3 residues: CASSQDGGSNEKLFF. The CDR3 DNA sequence: TGTGCCAGCAGCCAAGACGGGGGCTCAAATGAAAAACTGTTTTTT.

The chain couples TRBV6-5 to TRBJ2-3; 12 bases match TRBD2. Trimming took 4 bases from V and 4 from J; bases not matched to a gene: 6. The CDR3 is made up of 16 amino acids. Germline loops: CDR1 MNHEY, CDR2 SVGAGI. For the CDR3, the DNA is TGTGCCAGCAGTTTTGCGACTAGCGGGAGAGCAGATACGCAGTATTTT. Translation gives CASSFATSGRADTQYF.

The chain recombines TRBV19 with TRBJ1-2; D is perhaps TRBD1 (5 bases). The CDR3 loop spans 15 amino acids. CDR1 is LNHDA, CDR2 SQIVND, per germline (reference sequence). V was trimmed by 4 bases and J by 7 bases, leaving 19 bases between them. CDR3 sequence reads: CASSTDSSPSVGYTF. The CDR3 DNA reads as TGTGCCAGTAGTACCGACAGCTCTCCTTCTGTTGGCTACACCTTC.

The chain combines TRBV20-1 with TRBJ2-1; D gene uncertain. The CDR3 loop spans 11 amino acids. The V end was cut by 6 bases, the J end by 12 bases, with 15 bases between. CDR1 and CDR2 from the germline V gene are DFQATT and SNEGSKA (reference sequence). CDR3 nucleotides: TGCAGTGCGCGAAGTCTAGAACCGCAGTTCTTC. It specifies CSARSLEPQFF.

V and J are TRBV6-6 and TRBJ2-5; tentatively, D is TRBD1 or TRBD2 (5 bases each). The V and J ends lost 5 bases and 2 bases respectively, with 21 bases between them. The germline gives CDR1 MNHNY, CDR2 SVGAGI (reference sequence). The CDR3 covers 17 residues. This CDR3 is CASSPVGVGTTQETQYF. The CDR3 DNA reads as TGTGCCAGCAGTCCCGTCGGGGTAGGGACGACACAAGAGACCCAGTACTTC.

This clone turned up a few times. The CDR3 bases are TGTGCCAGCAGCTCCCCGACAGGGGGGCCCTACAATGAGCAGTTCTTC. It yields the protein CASSSPTGGPYNEQFF. The chain uses TRBV7-2 and TRBJ2-1, with 9 nucleotides matching TRBD1. J lost 2 bases, V lost 4 bases, and 6 bases had no gene match. CDR3 length equals 16 residues. Germline values: CDR1 SGHTA, CDR2 FQGNSA.

By share, this clone counts as medium-sized. The V and J genes are TRBV14 and TRBJ2-6; 8 bases are a match to TRBD1. From germline, CDR1 is SGHDN and CDR2 FVKESK. This CDR3 comprises 19 residues. Trimming at V came to 0 bases and at J to 5 bases, leaving 12 bases not matched to a gene. CDR3 in DNA: TGTGCCAGCAGCCAAGATCTAACAGGGGGGAGGAACTGGGCCAACGTCCTGACTTTC. This encodes CASSQDLTGGRNWANVLTF.

A single count supports this clone. J is TRBJ1-2 and V is TRBV11-1; the D gene is possibly TRBD1 (6 bases). Between the trimmed V and J ends, which lost 1 base and 8 bases, there was a span of 17 bases. This CDR3 has 15 residues. Looked up from germline, CDR1 is SGHAT and CDR2 is FQDESV (reference sequence). CDR3 amino acids: CASSLGFMDSDGYTF. CDR3 bases: TGTGCCAGCAGCTTAGGCTTTATGGACAGCGACGGCTACACCTTC.

The rearrangement uses TRBV5-1 and TRBJ2-5; TRBD1 agrees at 9 bases. Per the germline V gene, CDR1 is SGHRS and CDR2 is YFSETQ. The CDR3 runs 15 residues. The J segment lost 4 bases and the V segment lost 2 bases, leaving 6 bases of the junction unmatched. DNA for the CDR3: TGCGCCAGCAGCTTCGGACAGGGGCTAGGAGAGACCCAGTACTTC. Protein: CASSFGQGLGETQYF. The full variable domain, in which reference TRBV5-1 and TRBJ2-5 provide the parts outside the CDR3, is KAGVTQTPRYLIKTRGQQVTLSCSPISGHRSVSWYQQTPGQGLQFLFEYFSETQRNKGNFPGRFSGRQFSNSRSEMNVSTLELGDSALYLCASSFGQGLGETQYFGPGTRLLVL.

The chain has TRBV12-3 or TRBV12-4 and TRBJ1-5; D is possibly TRBD1 (6 bases). CDR3 size: 13 residues. V gave up 6 bases and J gave up 7 bases, with 13 bases separating them. The CDR3 reads CASSTGNGQPQHF. DNA for the CDR3: TGTGCCAGCAGCACAGGGAACGGGCAGCCCCAGCATTTT.

The genes are TRBV5-1 and TRBJ1-3; D is unclear. The CDR3 extends over 16 amino acids. The germline V gene encodes CDR1 SGHRS and CDR2 YFSETQ. Trimming stripped 3 bases from V and 0 bases from J, with 13 bases between. The CDR3 protein is CASSSGLPGSGNTIYF. Here the CDR3 DNA reads TGCGCCAGCAGCTCTGGCCTCCCCGGCTCTGGAAACACCATATATTTT.

The chain has TRBV5-1 and TRBJ2-2; TRBD1 matches at 7 bases. V was pared by 6 bases and J by 7 bases, with 9 bases of the junction left unmatched. The CDR3 sequence is 14 residues long. CDR1 and CDR2 from the germline V gene are SGHRS and YFSETQ. Here the CDR3 reads CASTGTQGIGELFF. Here the CDR3 DNA reads TGCGCCAGCACCGGAACACAGGGGATCGGGGAGCTGTTTTTT.